These T cell receptor beta chains were read from a single sample in a study of PD-1 blockade in classical Hodgkin lymphoma. Measured with immunoSEQ multiplex PCR; TCRdb has only the in-frame clones, and not every one. This table has some 49,000 clones, about nine tenths appearing once. Sequencing was carried out using peripheral blood mononuclear cells (PBMCs). The receptors were sampled from a human donor with classical Hodgkin lymphoma. Both conserved end residues are part of each CDR3. The order of the fields is CDR3 DNA, CDR3 protein, clone size, D gene, V gene, J gene. D genes are given only for firm matches. A clone size is listed for some rows: how often the clone was seen (once, few, many), or a class if it is expanded.

TGTGCCAGCAGCGTGGACAGGAACACTGAAGCTTTCTTT,CASSVDRNTEAFF,-,-,TRBV7-3,TRBJ1-1
TGCGCCAGCAGTCCCGTGAAGGGCACAGATACGCAGTATTTT,CASSPVKGTDTQYF,-,-,TRBV10-2,TRBJ2-3
TGTGCCAGCTGGGAGGCAGGGGGCCCATACGAGCAGTACTTC,CASWEAGGPYEQYF,-,TRBD1,TRBV27,TRBJ2-7
TGTGCCAGCAGTTTGGGGAACCAAGAGACCCAGTACTTC,CASSLGNQETQYF,-,-,TRBV27,TRBJ2-5
TGTGCCAGCAGCCTACCGGGACAGGGGGACTCTGGAAACACCATATATTTT,CASSLPGQGDSGNTIYF,-,TRBD1,TRBV5-4,TRBJ1-3
TGTGCCAGCAGCTTAGGGTTAGGGACAGGGGATGAAAAACTGTTTTTT,CASSLGLGTGDEKLFF,few,TRBD1,TRBV7-8,TRBJ1-4
TGTGCCAGCAGTGCCGCCTACGAGCAGTACTTC,CASSAAYEQYF,-,-,TRBV25-1,TRBJ2-7
TGTGCCAGCAGCTTAGGACAGTTAAGGGTAGATACGCAGTATTTT,CASSLGQLRVDTQYF,-,-,TRBV5-6,TRBJ2-3
TGTGCCAGCAGCGTAGCGGCTGACGGAAACACCATATATTTT,CASSVAADGNTIYF,-,-,TRBV9,TRBJ1-3
TGTGCCAGCAGCTTGTGGGGATGGGGACAGCCCCAGCATTTT,CASSLWGWGQPQHF,-,-,TRBV5-6,TRBJ1-5
TGTGCCAGCAGCTGGGGACTGTCCCCCCGAGAGACCCAGTACTTC,CASSWGLSPRETQYF,-,-,TRBV7-2,TRBJ2-5
TGTGCCAGCAGCCGATCGAGGGGGGTTGCAACTAATGAAAAACTGTTTTTT,CASSRSRGVATNEKLFF,-,-,TRBV14,TRBJ1-4
TGCGCCAGCAGCTTGCAGGATACCTACAATGAGCAGTTCTTC,CASSLQDTYNEQFF,-,-,TRBV5-1,TRBJ2-1
TGTGCCAGCAGCAAGGGGGTTAAAGATACGCAGTATTTT,CASSKGVKDTQYF,-,-,TRBV5-6,TRBJ2-3
TGTGCCAGCAGTTTATACGGGAGGAGCTACGAGCAGTACTTC,CASSLYGRSYEQYF,-,TRBD2,TRBV27,TRBJ2-7
TGTGCCAGCATTCCGAGGGGGGGGAACACTGAAGCTTTCTTT,CASIPRGGNTEAFF,once,-,TRBV27,TRBJ1-1
TGTGCCAGCAAAAAAGGGCAGGGGACTGAAGCTTTCTTT,CASKKGQGTEAFF,-,-,TRBV27,TRBJ1-1
TGTGCCAGAGTCGACGGGACTAGGAAGACAACAGATACGCAGTATTTT,CARVDGTRKTTDTQYF,-,TRBD2,TRBV25-1,TRBJ2-3
TGTGCCATCAGCGAGCAGGTCCGGGAGCAGTTCTTC,CAISEQVREQFF,once,-,TRBV10-3,TRBJ2-1
TGTGCCAGCAGTCCATCCGGGGAGCTGTTTTTT,CASSPSGELFF,-,-,TRBV7-9,TRBJ2-2
TGTGCCAGCAGTAAAGGACGGACCCTGAACACTGAAGCTTTCTTT,CASSKGRTLNTEAFF,-,-,TRBV2,TRBJ1-1
TGCGCCAGCAGTGAAAGGACAGATTCTTACAATGAGCAGTTCTTC,CASSERTDSYNEQFF,-,-,TRBV5-1,TRBJ2-1
TGCAGTGCCAGGGGGACACAAGAAGCTTTCTTT,CSARGTQEAFF,-,TRBD1,TRBV20-1,TRBJ1-1
TGTGCCAGCAGCGCCCCTAGCGGGAGAGGCGGTGAGCAGTTCTTC,CASSAPSGRGGEQFF,-,TRBD2,TRBV11-3,TRBJ2-1
TGTGCCAGCAGCGTAACGGACAGGGGAAACTATGGCTACACCTTC,CASSVTDRGNYGYTF,-,TRBD1,TRBV5-6,TRBJ1-2
TGTGCCAGCAACGATGAGCAGTTCTTC,CASNDEQFF,-,-,TRBV9,TRBJ2-1
TGCGCCAGCAGCTTGCAGGGAGAGGCTGGAAACACCATATATTTT,CASSLQGEAGNTIYF,-,-,TRBV5-1,TRBJ1-3
TGTGCCAGCAGCGTGGGAGACAGGGGGCGAGAGACCCAGTACTTC,CASSVGDRGRETQYF,-,TRBD1,TRBV9,TRBJ2-5
TGCAGCGTTGAAGGCGCTTTTGAAAAACTGTTTTTT,CSVEGAFEKLFF,-,-,TRBV29-1,TRBJ1-4
TGTGCCAGCAGTTACTCTGCGGACCCCTACAATGAGCAGTTCTTC,CASSYSADPYNEQFF,-,-,TRBV6-5,TRBJ2-1
TGTGCCTGGAGTGTGGCGGGCTCACCCTCCCAGCATGGCTACACCTTC,CAWSVAGSPSQHGYTF,-,-,TRBV30,TRBJ1-2
TGTGCCAGCAGCTTACTAGGGGGAGAAGGGGCAGGTGAGCAGTTCTTC,CASSLLGGEGAGEQFF,-,-,TRBV7-3,TRBJ2-1
TGTGCCAGCAGTGTATTAGGGCTGGTGGATGGCTACACCTTC,CASSVLGLVDGYTF,once,-,TRBV2,TRBJ1-2
TGTGCCAGCAGTTTATGGCGGGGGGCGGATGAAAAACTGTTTTTT,CASSLWRGADEKLFF,-,-,TRBV28,TRBJ1-4
TGTGCCAGCAGACTTATTGCGGGAGGAAAAAATGAGCAGTTCTTC,CASRLIAGGKNEQFF,-,TRBD2,TRBV27,TRBJ2-1
TGCAGCGTTTCCGGGACTAGCGGGAGGGCCCACGGCGGGGAGCTGTTTTTT,CSVSGTSGRAHGGELFF,once,TRBD2,TRBV29-1,TRBJ2-2
TGTGCCAGCAGTTACTTTCGGACAGGGAACACTGAAGCTTTCTTT,CASSYFRTGNTEAFF,-,TRBD1,TRBV6-5,TRBJ1-1
TGTGCCAGCAGCTCCGGGACAGCCATCTACGAGCAGTACTTC,CASSSGTAIYEQYF,once,TRBD1,TRBV5-7,TRBJ2-7
TGTGCCAGCTCACCACCCGGACGGAACCAAGCTTTCTTT,CASSPPGRNQAFF,-,-,TRBV18,TRBJ1-1
TGTGCCAGCAGTTCGGGGGGCGGCACAGATACGCAGTATTTT,CASSSGGGTDTQYF,-,-,TRBV28,TRBJ2-3
TGTGCCAGCAGGGGACTAGCGGGAGAGGCCTACGAGCAGTACTTC,CASRGLAGEAYEQYF,-,TRBD2,TRBV5-6,TRBJ2-7
TGTGCCAGCAGCTTAGGCGGGACTAGCAGTTACAATGAGCAGTTCTTC,CASSLGGTSSYNEQFF,-,TRBD2,TRBV11-3,TRBJ2-1
TGTGCCAGCAGTTTAACGGGGGGAGGCTACAATGAGCAGTTCTTC,CASSLTGGGYNEQFF,-,TRBD2,TRBV28,TRBJ2-1
TGTGCCTGGAGTGTACGTGTAGGCGGAATAGCCAAAAACATTCAGTACTTC,CAWSVRVGGIAKNIQYF,-,-,TRBV30,TRBJ2-4
TGTGCCAGCAGCCACAGGGGGCATCCGTACGAGCAGTACTTC,CASSHRGHPYEQYF,-,TRBD1,TRBV28,TRBJ2-7
TGTGCCAGTAGGGGCCCAAGTCGCTCTGAAGCTTTCTTT,CASRGPSRSEAFF,-,-,TRBV19,TRBJ1-1
TGCGCCAGCAGCTTGGCAGGACAGCTCGCTTTCTTT,CASSLAGQLAFF,-,-,TRBV5-1,TRBJ1-1
TGTGCCAGCAGCTTAGGGATCTCTCGGGCCTTGGGCAATCAGCCCCAGCATTTT,CASSLGISRALGNQPQHF,-,-,TRBV7-8,TRBJ1-5
TGCGCCAGCAGCCAAGATCGGTTGGTTAACTATGGCTACACCTTC,CASSQDRLVNYGYTF,-,-,TRBV4-1,TRBJ1-2
TGTGCCTGGAGTGTGGGGGGGACGACTGGAAACACCATATATTTT,CAWSVGGTTGNTIYF,-,-,TRBV30,TRBJ1-3
TGTGCCAGTAGTAGTCAGCGACAAGGCGGCGGGGAGCTGTTTTTT,CASSSQRQGGGELFF,-,-,TRBV19,TRBJ2-2
TGTGCCAGCAGCTTAGGGGCCATCTCGACTAGCGGCTCCTACAATGAGCAGTTCTTC,CASSLGAISTSGSYNEQFF,-,TRBD2,TRBV7-9,TRBJ2-1
TGTGCCAGCAGCTGGCGGGACAAAACTGGCTACACCTTC,CASSWRDKTGYTF,once,-,TRBV7-2,TRBJ1-2
TGTGCCAGCAGGCTAGACCCAACTAATGAAAAACTGTTTTTT,CASRLDPTNEKLFF,-,-,TRBV28,TRBJ1-4
TGTGCCAGCATCCGATACGCCGGGACAGGAGGCACTCAGCCCCAGCATTTT,CASIRYAGTGGTQPQHF,-,TRBD1,TRBV28,TRBJ1-5
TGTGCCAGCAGCACTATTGGCAATCAGCCCCAGCATTTT,CASSTIGNQPQHF,-,-,TRBV6-1,TRBJ1-5
TGTGCCAGCAGCCATACAGGGAGGGAATCCTATGGCTACACCTTC,CASSHTGRESYGYTF,-,-,TRBV14,TRBJ1-2